This T cell receptor beta chain was profiled in a study of identical twins (dated by TCRdb to the mid-2010s). About the investigation overall: TCR alpha and beta repertoires from monozygotic twins, unrelated adults of various ages and cord blood were deep-sequenced to test whether fetal clonotypes persist. To rule out contamination, the twin experiments were replicated at different times with different library preparation protocols. Broad study findings and their caveats: Excess twin sharing in beta out-of-frame sequences was weaker because fewer shared sequences lowered the signal-to-noise ratio. Abundant cord blood beta clonotypes had fewer insertions, young adult naive repertoires showed a similar but weaker trend, and memory repertoires showed no such trend. Recombination models systematically underestimated out-of-frame TCR alpha sharing in monozygotic twins but agreed with sharing between unrelated individuals. Invariant T cells such as MAIT and iNKT could partly confound zero-insertion analyses, although diverse VJ usage argued against such confounding for most clonotypes. Conclusions relied on cross-sectional statistical analysis, since the same donors could not be followed over many years. Compared with coincidental sharing between unrelated individuals, out-of-frame TCR alpha sequences shared between twins showed an excess of sequences with low generation probability.

Trimming removed 5 bases from V and 8 bases from J; the gene matches leave 11 bases unexplained. There are 15 amino acids in the CDR3, from cysteine to phenylalanine inclusive. The CDR3 DNA has 45 bases and is translated from base 1. CDR1 and CDR2 are read off the germline V gene (reference sequence) as SEHNR and FQNEAQ. This clonotype was seen a handful of times. Its antigen is unknown. Qualities for individual bases were not recorded, and no much larger clone is one base off. Only healthy Caucasian donors were included. The researchers also sequenced three unrelated adults who were not twins: a male aged 18 to 30, a male aged 50 to 59, and a female aged 50 to 59. Miltenyi CD45RO+ enrichment and human naive T-cell isolation kits were used to isolate memory (CD45RO+) and naive T cells from PBMC. The library was prepared using 5' RACE. The listed sequencing device is Illumina HiSeq 2000. Template switching introduced a universal primer binding site; the final cDNA contained a unique molecular identifier, enabling accurate counting of TCR cDNA molecules. First-strand cDNA for TCR alpha and beta chains was synthesized from specific primers in the conserved constant-segment region. To control for contamination, each cDNA library was double barcoded with a SMART-Mk sample barcode plus Illumina barcodes. TruSeq adapter sequences and Illumina sample barcodes were added in two successive PCR steps. The Illumina HiSeq platform was used with custom primers to sequence TCR alpha and beta cDNA libraries. Regarding the original processing steps: Unique molecular identifiers were extracted from raw reads with MiGEC, and CDR3 positions were determined with MiXCR. For each individual, recombination models were inferred using an EM algorithm with the repgenHMM and IGoR tools. The analysis of shared clonotypes was done with the tcR package in R, with sharing normalized by the product of cloneset sizes. To study raw recombination free of thymic and clonal selection effects, out-of-frame nonproductive sequences were analyzed. Using fastp trimming at Q25 and MiXCR clonotype assembly, TCRdb reanalyzed the public sequencing data and kept in-frame beta chains. Each CDR3 protein appears once, grouped with its most common genes and DNA. The V and J calls come from TCRdb's annotation, not from the publication. Within this sample are approximately 410,000 distinct CDR3 sequences, with approximately 17% of them counted one time only. Roughly 12% of the sample is taken by the ten largest.

Sequenced input: naive T cells sorted from blood. Sample cell subset or site, as interpreted from the label and publication: cells isolated with a human naive T-cell isolation kit. The chain joins TRBV7-9 to TRBJ2-1; TRBD1 fits 8 bases in the junction. The TCR originated in a man aged 50-59 years in good health. CDR3 loop: CASSPDRVLRDEQFF. The DNA reads TGTGCCAGCAGCCCGGACAGGGTTCTAAGGGATGAGCAGTTCTTC.